The 18 T cell receptor beta chains in this list originate from one sample, sequenced in a study of siplizumab effects on memory and regulatory T cells. Repertoires were generated with immunoSEQ multiplex PCR, while TCRdb's copy carries only in-frame clones and drops some. Altogether about 72,000 clones are present, around 90% being singletons, with the ten largest covering approximately 28%. The sequencing input was CD8+ T cells sorted from blood. The receptors originated from a human donor in good health.

There are a few counts of this clone. The V and J genes are TRBV27 and TRBJ2-3; the D gene is possibly TRBD1 (6 bases). CDR3 length equals 13 residues. The ends were cut back, 4 bases at V and 5 bases at J, with 10 bases in the middle. The germline V gene has CDR1 MNHEY and CDR2 SMNVEV (reference sequence). The CDR3 here is CASSYSGEDTQYF. As DNA, the CDR3 is TGTGCCAGCAGTTACTCAGGGGAAGATACGCAGTATTTT.

V is TRBV11-2 and J is TRBJ1-1; D is possibly TRBD1 (5 bases). Germline loops: CDR1 SGHAT, CDR2 FQNNGV. The ends were cut back, 3 bases at V and 6 bases at J, with 11 bases in the middle. The CDR3 covers 13 residues. The DNA of the CDR3 is TGTGCCAGCAGCTTCGGCAGGGATGCTGAAGCTTTCTTT. Amino acid sequence: CASSFGRDAEAFF.

The chain recombines TRBV15 with TRBJ2-7; 12 nucleotides agree with TRBD2. Germline assignment: CDR1 LNHNV and CDR2 YYDKDF (reference sequence). V lost 4 bases and J lost 0; bases outside the gene matches: 16. This CDR3 is built from 20 residues. DNA of the CDR3: TGTGCCACCAGCACAGACAGAGAGACTAGCGGGAGACTGAGCTCCTACGAGCAGTACTTC. It codes for CATSTDRETSGRLSSYEQYF.

J is TRBJ2-7 and V is TRBV13; TRBD2 is a possible D gene (5 bases). The CDR3 runs 16 residues. V lost 6 bases and J 0 bases, leaving 18 bases between the germline ends. The germline gives CDR1 PRHDT, CDR2 FYEKMQ (reference sequence). The CDR3 coding sequence is TGTGCCAGCAGGCCTCTTTCCGGGGAAAGCTCCTACGAGCAGTACTTC. Protein sequence: CASRPLSGESSYEQYF.

V and J are TRBV19 and TRBJ2-1; 11 bases match TRBD2. There are 16 residues in the CDR3. V lost 5 bases and J lost 2; bases outside the gene matches: 5. Germline values: CDR1 LNHDA, CDR2 SQIVND (reference sequence). Here the CDR3 DNA reads TGTGCCAGTAGTCCACTAGCGGGGGTGGCCTACAATGAGCAGTTCTTC. Encoded protein: CASSPLAGVAYNEQFF.

In DNA form, the CDR3 reads TGTGCCAGTAGTCAGGGTTTGCGGACTAATGAAAAACTGTTTTTT. The encoded protein is CASSQGLRTNEKLFF. The V gene is TRBV19, the J gene TRBJ1-4, with D perhaps TRBD1 (5 bases). Trimming stripped 5 bases from V and 2 bases from J, with 12 bases between. Germline CDR1 and CDR2: LNHDA and SQIVND (reference sequence). The CDR3 extends over 15 amino acids.

This clone appeared a single time. The V call is TRBV5-1, the J call TRBJ2-1; the D is unclear. The germline V and J ends were trimmed by 0 bases and 0 bases, with 7 bases remaining between them. CDR1 is SGHRS, CDR2 YFSETQ, per germline. This CDR3 is 15 amino acids long. CDR3 in amino acids: CASSLVLNSYNEQFF. As DNA, the CDR3 is TGCGCCAGCAGCTTGGTCTTAAACTCCTACAATGAGCAGTTCTTC.

The genes are TRBV25-1 and TRBJ1-6; D gene unclear. V was shortened by 3 bases and J by 8 bases, with 8 bases between the two germline ends. In germline, CDR1 is MGHDK, CDR2 SYGVNS. The CDR3 contains 13 residues. CDR3 sequence (DNA): TGTGCCAGCAGTGAGTGGACCGATTCACCCCTCCACTTT. It is translated as CASSEWTDSPLHF.

The rearrangement joins TRBV5-4 to TRBJ2-7; D unclear. Germline loops: CDR1 SGHNT, CDR2 YYREEE (reference sequence). This CDR3 spans 13 amino acids. V shed 3 bases and J shed 1 base, with 8 bases lying between them. In DNA, the CDR3 is TGTGCCAGCAGCTCGGATTTATCCTACGAGCAGTACTTC. Translation gives CASSSDLSYEQYF.

V is TRBV4-1 and J is TRBJ1-1; 7 bases match TRBD1. CDR1 and CDR2 from the germline V gene are MGHRA and YSYEKL. CDR3 size: 14 residues. V was clipped by 3 bases and J by 4 bases; unmatched bases: 5. In nucleotides, the CDR3 is TGCGCCAGCAGCCATACAGGGGTGGGCACTGAAGCTTTCTTT. Amino acid sequence: CASSHTGVGTEAFF.

V and J are TRBV7-2 and TRBJ2-1, with TRBD2 identical over 13 bases. Losses at the gene ends were 2 bases for V and 2 bases for J; bases not matched to a gene: 9. Germline CDR1 reads SGHTA; CDR2 reads FQGNSA. There are 19 residues in the CDR3. Written as DNA, the CDR3 is TGTGCCAGCAGCTTAACTAGCGGGAGGGCCGTAGGGACCTACAATGAGCAGTTCTTC. This codes for CASSLTSGRAVGTYNEQFF.

The chain joins TRBV4-1 to TRBJ2-5, with no clear D. The CDR3 runs to 13 residues. V lost 4 bases to trimming and J lost 5 bases, with 11 bases between them. Germline V gene data show CDR1 as MGHRA and CDR2 as YSYEKL. The CDR3 loop is CASSRTGPETQYF. CDR3 DNA sequence: TGCGCCAGCAGCCGAACCGGTCCGGAGACCCAGTACTTC.

The genes are TRBV29-1 and TRBJ2-3, with D possibly being TRBD2 (6 bases). This CDR3 is built from 13 residues. Per the germline V gene, CDR1 is SQVTM and CDR2 is ANQGSEA. Trimming removed 4 bases at V and 1 base at J, with 9 bases between. CDR3 in DNA: TGCAGCGTTGCTTCTAGCGGCACAGATACGCAGTATTTT. This gives the protein CSVASSGTDTQYF.

The J gene is TRBJ2-1, the V gene TRBV7-9; TRBD1 agrees at 7 bases. CDR1 and CDR2 from the germline V gene are SEHNR and FQNEAQ (reference sequence). The length of the CDR3 is 14 residues. V was clipped by 0 bases and J by 10 bases; unmatched bases: 6. The CDR3 DNA reads TGTGCCAGCAGCTTAGCAGAGGGGGCGGAGGAGCAGTTCTTC. It is translated as CASSLAEGAEEQFF. Combining the CDR3 with reference TRBV7-9 and TRBJ2-1 gives the whole variable domain DTGVSQNPRHKITKRGQNVTFRCDPISEHNRLYWYRQTLGQGPEFLTYFQNEAQLEKSRLLSDRFSAERPKGSFSTLEIQRTEQGDSAMYLCASSLAEGAEEQFFGPGTRLTVL.

The gene calls are TRBV19 and TRBJ2-1, with 9 positions matching TRBD2. This CDR3 region has 16 residues. Germline-derived CDR1 and CDR2 are LNHDA and SQIVND (reference sequence). The ends lost 7 bases at V and 8 bases at J; junction bases unmatched: 15. In nucleotides, the CDR3 is TGTGCCAGTATGCTGGAGGCGGCGGGAGGGCCGGATGAGCAGTTCTTC. Its translation is CASMLEAAGGPDEQFF.

This clone was found a few times. The chain is built from TRBV4-1 and TRBJ1-1; D remains ambiguous. The germline V gene has CDR1 MGHRA and CDR2 YSYEKL. V was shortened by 8 bases and J by 2 bases, with 9 bases between the two germline ends. There are 12 residues in the CDR3. The CDR3 sequence: CASAGLNTEAFF. The CDR3 coding sequence is TGCGCCAGCGCGGGTCTTAACACTGAAGCTTTCTTT.

V is TRBV6-5 and J is TRBJ1-1; 7 nucleotides match TRBD1. The CDR3 runs 14 residues. The germline CDR1 and CDR2 sequences are MNHEY and SVGAGI. With 4 bases clipped from V and 3 bases from J, the junction kept 5 bases outside the gene matches. In DNA, the CDR3 is TGTGCCAGCAGTTTCCGGACAGGCTACACTGAAGCTTTCTTT. Translating gives CASSFRTGYTEAFF.

This clone was recorded only once. The V call is TRBV7-8, the J call TRBJ2-3; 11 positions agree with TRBD2. CDR1 is SGHVS, CDR2 FQNEAQ, per germline. The CDR3 consists of 15 residues. After removal of 3 bases from V and 6 bases from J, the junction contained 5 bases not matched to a gene. The CDR3 DNA follows: TGTGCCAGCAGCTTTTTAGCGGGAGGGGCGGATACGCAGTATTTT. It specifies CASSFLAGGADTQYF.